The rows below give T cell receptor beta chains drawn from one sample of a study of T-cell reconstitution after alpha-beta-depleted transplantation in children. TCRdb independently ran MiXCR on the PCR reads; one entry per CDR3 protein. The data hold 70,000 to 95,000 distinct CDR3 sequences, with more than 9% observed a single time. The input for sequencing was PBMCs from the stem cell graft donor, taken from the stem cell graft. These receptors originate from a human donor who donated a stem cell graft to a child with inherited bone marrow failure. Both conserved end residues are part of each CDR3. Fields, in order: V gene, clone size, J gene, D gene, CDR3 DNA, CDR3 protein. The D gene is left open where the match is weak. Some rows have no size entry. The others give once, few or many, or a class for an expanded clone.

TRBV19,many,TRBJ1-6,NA,TGTGCCAGTGGACAGTATGCGGGCTACGGATCACCCCTCCACTTT,CASGQYAGYGSPLHF
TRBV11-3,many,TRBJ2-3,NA,TGTGCCAGCAGCCGAAAAACAGGGATCCCCCCCTTTGAGGGGGGAGGGACGCAGTATTTT,CASSRKTGIPPFEGGGTQYF
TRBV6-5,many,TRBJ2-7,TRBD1,TGTGCCAGCAGTTACTCTCTGAGGGGGCGCGAGCAGTACTTC,CASSYSLRGREQYF
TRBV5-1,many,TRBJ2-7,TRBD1,TGCGCCAGCTCAGGGACAGGCTCCTACGAGCAGTACTTC,CASSGTGSYEQYF
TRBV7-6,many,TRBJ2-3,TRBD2,TGTGCCAGCAGCTTAGGCGGCGGGAGGGCCTTAGATACGCAGTATTTT,CASSLGGGRALDTQYF
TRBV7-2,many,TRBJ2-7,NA,TGTGCCAGCAGCGCGGCGCAAGGGGGCGAGCAGTACTTC,CASSAAQGGEQYF
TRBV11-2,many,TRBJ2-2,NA,TGTGCCAGCCTCGGACTTTGGGGGAACACCGGGGAGCTGTTTTTT,CASLGLWGNTGELFF
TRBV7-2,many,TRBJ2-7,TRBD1,TGTGCCAGCAGCGCGATAATCGGGACAGGGGGCTACGAGCAGTACTTC,CASSAIIGTGGYEQYF
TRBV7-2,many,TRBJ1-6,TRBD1,TGTGCCAGCAGCTGGGGTGGGACAGATAATTCACCCCTCCACTTT,CASSWGGTDNSPLHF
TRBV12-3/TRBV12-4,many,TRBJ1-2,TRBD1,TGTGCCAGCACCAACTGGGGAGGGGGCGTTGGTGGCTACACCTTC,CASTNWGGGVGGYTF
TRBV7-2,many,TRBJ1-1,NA,TGTGCCAGCAGCTTAGTTAGACGGGGGAGCACTGAAGCTTTCTTT,CASSLVRRGSTEAFF
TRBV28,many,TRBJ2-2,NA,TGTGCCAGCAGTTTAAGGCGGGACAGCGGGGGTTCCACCGGGGAGCTGTTTTTT,CASSLRRDSGGSTGELFF
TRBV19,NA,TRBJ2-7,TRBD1,TGTGCCAGCGCACCGGGACAGGGGAGCTCCTACGAGCAGTACTTC,CASAPGQGSSYEQYF
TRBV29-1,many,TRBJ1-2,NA,TGCAGCGTAACCGGGACGGTCTATGGCTACACCTTC,CSVTGTVYGYTF
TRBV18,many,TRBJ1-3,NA,TGTGCCAGCTCACCCCGCCAGGGCACCTCTGGAAACACCATATATTTT,CASSPRQGTSGNTIYF
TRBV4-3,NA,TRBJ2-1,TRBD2,TGCGCCAGCAGCAAAGGGAGTATCGGGACTAGCTCCTACAATGAGCAGTTCTTC,CASSKGSIGTSSYNEQFF
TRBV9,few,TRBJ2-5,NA,TGTGCCAGCAGCGTAGGGCCAGGTATTCAAGAGACCCAGTACTTC,CASSVGPGIQETQYF
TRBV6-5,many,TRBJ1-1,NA,TGTGCCAGCAGGGGCCTGAACACTGAAGCTTTCTTT,CASRGLNTEAFF
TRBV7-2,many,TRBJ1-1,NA,TGTGCCAGCAGCTTAGTTGGGGACTTTGAAGCTTTCTTT,CASSLVGDFEAFF
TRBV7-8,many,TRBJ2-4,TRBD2,TGTGCCAGCAGCTTAAGTCTTCGGCGGGGGGATGTGGGAAACATTCAGTACTTC,CASSLSLRRGDVGNIQYF
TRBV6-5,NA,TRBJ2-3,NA,TGTGCCAGCAGTTTCCTTACGATGCGATATATCGCCACAGATACGCAGTATTTT,CASSFLTMRYIATDTQYF
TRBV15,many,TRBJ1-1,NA,TGTGCCACCAGCAGAGCACCGAACTTAGAGGCTTTCTTT,CATSRAPNLEAFF
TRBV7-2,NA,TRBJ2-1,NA,TGTGCCAGCAGAAATGGGGGCTACAATGAGCAGTTCTTC,CASRNGGYNEQFF
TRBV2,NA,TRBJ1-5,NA,TGTGCCAGCAAGCCGGATTCCAATCAGCCCCAGCATTTT,CASKPDSNQPQHF
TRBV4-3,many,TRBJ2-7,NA,TGCGCCAGCAGCCCCCGGCAGGGTTTATCCTACGAGCAGTACTTC,CASSPRQGLSYEQYF
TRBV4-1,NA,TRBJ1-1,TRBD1,TGCGCCAGCAGCCGGATAGCCACAGGGGGCGCAGGGTCGAAAGCTTTCTTT,CASSRIATGGAGSKAFF
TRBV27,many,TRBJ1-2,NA,TGTGCCAGCAGTCCCGGGCCTATTTCCATGGGGGCCTATGGCTACACCTTC,CASSPGPISMGAYGYTF
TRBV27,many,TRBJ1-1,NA,TGTGCCAGCAGTTTATTAGGCGGGAACACTGAAGCTTTCTTT,CASSLLGGNTEAFF
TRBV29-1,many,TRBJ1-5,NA,TGCAGCGCCCTGCCAGGGTTCGGGCAGCCCCAGCATTTT,CSALPGFGQPQHF
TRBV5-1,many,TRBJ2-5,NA,TGCGCCAGCAGCTTGGAGGGGGATCCGGGGACCCAGTACTTC,CASSLEGDPGTQYF
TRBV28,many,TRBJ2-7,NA,TGTGCCAGCAACAACAGGAATACCTACGAGCAGTACTTC,CASNNRNTYEQYF
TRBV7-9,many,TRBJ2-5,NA,TGTGCCAGCAGCTTTGACTTCCAAGAGACCCATTACTTC,CASSFDFQETHYF
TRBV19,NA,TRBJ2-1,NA,TGTGCCAGTAGTATATTCGCTAGAACCGACAATGAGCAGTTCTTC,CASSIFARTDNEQFF
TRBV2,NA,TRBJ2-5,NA,TGTGCCGGGGGGTCGGGTCAAGAGACCCAGTACTTC,CAGGSGQETQYF
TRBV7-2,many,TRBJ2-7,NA,TGTGCCAGCTCGGGCGGGGTGAACGAGCAGTACTTC,CASSGGVNEQYF
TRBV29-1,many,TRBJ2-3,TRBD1,TGCAGCACGGACAGGGAGACAGATACGCAGTATTTT,CSTDRETDTQYF
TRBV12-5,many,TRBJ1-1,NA,TGTGCTAGTGGTTGGACAGAGGACACTGAAGCTTTCTTT,CASGWTEDTEAFF
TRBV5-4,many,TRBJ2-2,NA,TGTGCCAGCAGCTCCCGGACCGGCGGGGAGCTGTTTTTT,CASSSRTGGELFF
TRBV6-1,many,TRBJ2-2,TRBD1,TGTGCCAGCAATACCGGGACAGGGGGCAACGGGGAGCTGTTTTTT,CASNTGTGGNGELFF
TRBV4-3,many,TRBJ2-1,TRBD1,TGCGCCAGCAGCCAAGAGTCCGGGACAGGGGTCCATAGGCAGTTCTTC,CASSQESGTGVHRQFF
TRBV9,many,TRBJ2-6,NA,TGTGCCAGCACTTTGAGCCCCCAGGACGGGGCCAACGTCCTGACTTTC,CASTLSPQDGANVLTF
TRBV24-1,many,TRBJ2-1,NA,TGTGCCACCAGTGATTTTGACAAACGCTCCTACAATGAGCAGTTCTTC,CATSDFDKRSYNEQFF
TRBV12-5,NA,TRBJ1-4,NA,TGTGCTAGTGGTTTGGACAGGGACGCAACTAATGAAAAACTGTTTTTT,CASGLDRDATNEKLFF
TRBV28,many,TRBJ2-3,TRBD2,TGTGCCAGCAGTTCCCTAGCGGGAACTAGCACAGATACGCAGTATTTT,CASSSLAGTSTDTQYF
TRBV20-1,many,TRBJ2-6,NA,TGCAGTGCGCGACAGGCGATCTCTGGGGCCAACGTCCTGACTTTC,CSARQAISGANVLTF